This TCR beta chain was sequenced in a study of CD8+ T cells in alopecia areata. Study overall: Twice daily, treated patients received 5 to 10 mg of oral tofacitinib. Points from the study as a whole: Sequence data from scalp samples additionally include resident alphabeta T cells of normal skin.

As to this clone: Antigen: not known.

RNA was extracted and reverse transcribed into cDNA as the sequencing template. The assay was immunoSEQ multiplex PCR, and TCRdb's table has in-frame clones only and misses some. The table has more than 75,000 clones, about two fifths seen once; the top ten hold approximately 1.4%. V lost 6 bases and J 4 bases, leaving 10 bases between the germline ends. Germline V gene lookup returns CDR1 SQVTM and CDR2 ANQGSEA. This CDR3 spans 12 amino acids. The sequence derives from a human donor with alopecia areata. Sequencing was carried out using CD4+ T cells sorted from blood. V is TRBV29-1 and J is TRBJ2-1; possible D gene TRBD2, 5 bases. This CDR3 reads CSVDGLYNEQFF. The CDR3 region has the DNA TGCAGCGTCGACGGACTTTACAATGAGCAGTTCTTC.